These 5 T cell receptor beta chains were sequenced from one sample in a study of blood T cell repertoires in COVID-19. TCRdb's copy holds only in-frame clones and misses some; the assay was immunoSEQ multiplex PCR. The data hold roughly 70,000 clones, with roughly 80% observed a single time. Sequencing was done on a sample of peripheral blood. Receptors originate from a human donor in a cohort sampled during active COVID-19.

This clone was seen a single time. The chain employs TRBV10-2 and TRBJ2-7; 12 bases are a match to TRBD2. The CDR3 is made up of 16 amino acids. The J segment lost 4 bases and the V segment lost 0 bases, leaving 4 bases of the junction unmatched. Germline V CDR1 and CDR2: WSHSY, SAAADI. CDR3 sequence reads: CASSESGLAGGYEQYF. The CDR3 DNA reads as TGCGCCAGCAGTGAGTCGGGACTAGCGGGCGGTTACGAGCAGTACTTC.

The chain carries TRBV27 and TRBJ2-1; 8 positions agree with TRBD2. The CDR3 is 17 residues long. J lost 0 bases, V lost 0 bases, and 4 bases had no gene match. Germline CDR1 MNHEY, CDR2 SMNVEV (reference sequence). CDR3 in DNA: TGTGCCAGCAGTTTATCGGGGGCGGGGGGCTCCTACAATGAGCAGTTCTTC. Residues: CASSLSGAGGSYNEQFF.

The chain has TRBV15 and TRBJ1-2, with a tentative D call TRBD1 (5 bases). CDR1 is LNHNV and CDR2 is YYDKDF in the germline V gene (reference sequence). The CDR3 spans 14 residues. The ends were cut back, 0 bases at V and 3 bases at J, with 8 bases in the middle. The CDR3 bases are TGTGCCACCAGCAGAGAGGGAGGGGACTATGGCTACACCTTC. Protein: CATSREGGDYGYTF. Filled out from reference TRBV15 and TRBJ1-2, the complete variable domain reads DAMVIQNPRYQVTQFGKPVTLSCSQTLNHNVMYWYQQKSSQAPKLLFHYYDKDFNNEADTPDNFQSRRPNTSFCFLDIRSPGLGDTAMYLCATSREGGDYGYTFGSGTRLTVV.

The genes are TRBV13 and TRBJ2-7, with D possibly matching TRBD1 (5 bases). The CDR3 is 14 amino acids. Germline lookup yields CDR1 PRHDT and CDR2 FYEKMQ (reference sequence). V gave up 4 bases and J gave up 4 bases, with 14 bases separating them. The CDR3 bases are TGTGCCAGCAGCTGGGGTGGACAAGGGTACGAGCAGTACTTC. As protein: CASSWGGQGYEQYF.

V and J are TRBV7-2 and TRBJ1-1; tentative D call: TRBD1 (5 bases). Looked up from germline, CDR1 is SGHTA and CDR2 is FQGNSA. V was clipped by 5 bases and J by 5 bases, with 15 bases between them. The CDR3 has 14 residues. This CDR3 reads CASSPAPGWTEAFF. For the CDR3, the DNA is TGTGCCAGCAGCCCAGCTCCAGGGTGGACTGAAGCTTTCTTT.